This record covers a single TCR beta chain. Its antigen is unknown. Random hexamers served to reverse transcribe roughly 0.45 to 1 ug RNA. TCRdb redid the calling of the immunoSEQ multiplex PCR reads with MiXCR, one entry per CDR3 protein. The sample has some 150,000 distinct CDR3 sequences, approximately 93% seen once. J lost 1 base, V lost 8 bases, and 8 bases had no gene match. CDR3 size: 13 residues. The germline V gene encodes CDR1 DFQATT and CDR2 SNEGSKA (reference sequence). This sample stems from a study of CD8 T cells in Susac syndrome. Whole-study results and caveats: A relatively small number of individuals underwent TCR sequencing and HLA analysis.

Sequencing targeted TCR beta in T cells from blood (CD8+ and CD4+). Healthy donors served as age- and sex-matched controls. The CD8+ and CD4+ T cells were negatively isolated, with the TEMRA cells enriched by FACS. This TCR was recovered from a human donor in good health. Sequencing was done on a sample of CD8+ T cells from PBMCs. The chain combines TRBV20-1 with TRBJ2-7, with TRBD2 matching over 7 bases. The chain's CDR3 is CSSRAGASYEQYF. In nucleotides, the CDR3 is TGCAGTTCGAGGGCGGGAGCGTCCTACGAGCAGTACTTC.